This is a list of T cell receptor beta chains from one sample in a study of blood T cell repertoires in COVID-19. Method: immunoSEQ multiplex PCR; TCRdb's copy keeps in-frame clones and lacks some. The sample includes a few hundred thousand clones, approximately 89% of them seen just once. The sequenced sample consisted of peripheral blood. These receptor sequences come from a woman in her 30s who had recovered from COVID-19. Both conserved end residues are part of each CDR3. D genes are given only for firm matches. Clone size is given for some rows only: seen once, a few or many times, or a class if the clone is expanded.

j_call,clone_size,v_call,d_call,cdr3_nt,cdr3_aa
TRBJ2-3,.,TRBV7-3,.,TGTGCCAGCAGCGTAGGGGGCACAGATACGCAGTATTTT,CASSVGGTDTQYF
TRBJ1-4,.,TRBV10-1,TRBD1,TGCGCCAGCAGTACAGGGGGTAGGTCTAATGAAAAACTGTTTTTT,CASSTGGRSNEKLFF
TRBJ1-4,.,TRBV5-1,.,TGCGCCAGCAGCTTAGGGGGGGTTGCAACTAATGAAAAACTGTTTTTT,CASSLGGVATNEKLFF
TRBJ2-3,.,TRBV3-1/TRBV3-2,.,TGTGCCAGCAGCCAAGCCGTTCATACGCAGTATTTT,CASSQAVHTQYF
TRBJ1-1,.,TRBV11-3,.,TGTGCCAGCAGCGGCCAGGGTACCGCTGAAGCTTTCTTT,CASSGQGTAEAFF
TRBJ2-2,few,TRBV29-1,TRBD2,TGCAGCGTTAGGACTAGCGGGTCGAACACCGGGGAGCTGTTTTTT,CSVRTSGSNTGELFF
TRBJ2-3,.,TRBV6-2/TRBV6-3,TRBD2,TGTGCCAGCAGTGTCGGGACTAGCGTAACAGATACGCAGTATTTT,CASSVGTSVTDTQYF
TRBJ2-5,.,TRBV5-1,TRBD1,TGCGCCAGCAAGGAACAGGGGGGAGAGACCCAGTACTTC,CASKEQGGETQYF
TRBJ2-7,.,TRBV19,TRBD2,TGTGCCACCTCCCGCGGGGGACCCTACGAGCAGTACTTC,CATSRGGPYEQYF
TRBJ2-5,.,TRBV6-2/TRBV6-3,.,TGTGCCAGCAGTTACAGTCCCGCGGAGACCCAGTACTTC,CASSYSPAETQYF